This T cell receptor (beta chain) was sequenced during a study of blood T cell repertoires in COVID-19. In the original analysis: By means of reference gene primer amplification, nucleated cell counts were estimated. Assay: immunoSEQ multiplex PCR; the TCRdb copy retains only in-frame clones and omits some. The V and J calls and clone size come from that table; D and trimming were worked out from the DNA. The table has some 240,000 clones, about 85% seen once. The CDR3 totals 16 residues. Per germline, CDR1 SEHNR and CDR2 FQNEAQ (reference sequence). J gave up 4 bases and V 4 bases, and 7 bases lay outside the gene matches.

Sequencing was carried out using PBMCs or T cells enriched from blood (not recorded which). The chain joins TRBV7-9 to TRBJ2-3, with 11 bases fitting TRBD2. The sequence was collected from a woman aged 45-59 years who had been exposed to COVID-19. CDR3 DNA: TGTGCCAGCAGCTCGATAGCGGGGGGGCCGGCAGATACGCAGTATTTT. Protein: CASSSIAGGPADTQYF.